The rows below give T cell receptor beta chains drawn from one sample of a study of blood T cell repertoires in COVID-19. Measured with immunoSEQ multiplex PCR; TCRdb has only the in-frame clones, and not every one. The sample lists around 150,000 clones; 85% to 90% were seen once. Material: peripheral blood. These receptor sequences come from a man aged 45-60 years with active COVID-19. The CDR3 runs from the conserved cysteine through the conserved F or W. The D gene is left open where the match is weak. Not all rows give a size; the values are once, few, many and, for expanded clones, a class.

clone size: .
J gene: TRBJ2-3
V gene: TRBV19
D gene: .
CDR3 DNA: TGTGCCAGTACCCTTGCATGGACTAGCACAGATACGCAGTATTTT
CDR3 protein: CASTLAWTSTDTQYF

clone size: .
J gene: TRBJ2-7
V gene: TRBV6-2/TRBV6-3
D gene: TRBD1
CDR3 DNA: TGTGCCAGCAGTACTCGGGACAGGGGGCCCTACGAGCAGTACTTC
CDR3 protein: CASSTRDRGPYEQYF

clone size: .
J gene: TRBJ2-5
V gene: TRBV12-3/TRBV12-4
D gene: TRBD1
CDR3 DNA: TGTGCCAGCAGCTCTACAGGGGCGGAGACCCAGTACTTC
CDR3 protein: CASSSTGAETQYF

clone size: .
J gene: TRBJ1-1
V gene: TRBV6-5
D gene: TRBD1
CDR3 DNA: TGTGCCAGCAGTTACGCGGGACAGGACACTGAAGCTTTCTTT
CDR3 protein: CASSYAGQDTEAFF

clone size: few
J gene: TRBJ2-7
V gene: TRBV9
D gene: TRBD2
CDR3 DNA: TGTGCCAGCAGCGCGGGGGGAAACTCCTACGAGCAGTACTTC
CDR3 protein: CASSAGGNSYEQYF

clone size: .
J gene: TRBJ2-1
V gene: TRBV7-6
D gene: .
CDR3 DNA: TGTGCCAGCAGCTCAACCCGGGACACCCGCCCTAACAATGAGCAGTTCTTC
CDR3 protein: CASSSTRDTRPNNEQFF

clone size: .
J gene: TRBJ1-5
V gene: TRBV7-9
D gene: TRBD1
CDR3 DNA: TGTGCCAGCAGCACCTGGACAGGGGGAGATAATCAGCCCCAGCATTTT
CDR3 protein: CASSTWTGGDNQPQHF

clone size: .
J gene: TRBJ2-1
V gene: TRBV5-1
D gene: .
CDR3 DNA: TGCGCCAGCAGCCCGCTTTCGCACGCCGAGGGAGAGCAGTTCTTC
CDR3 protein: CASSPLSHAEGEQFF

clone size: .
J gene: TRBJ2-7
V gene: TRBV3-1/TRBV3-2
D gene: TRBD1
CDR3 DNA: TGTGCCAGCAGCCCACCCTACAGGGGGCCGAGACTCTACGAGCAGTACTTC
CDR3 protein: CASSPPYRGPRLYEQYF

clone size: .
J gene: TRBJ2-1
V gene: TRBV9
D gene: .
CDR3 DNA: TGTGCCAGCAGCGCCTACGTCGGCAATGAGCAGTTCTTC
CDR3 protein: CASSAYVGNEQFF

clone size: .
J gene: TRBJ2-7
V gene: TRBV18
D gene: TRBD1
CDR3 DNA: TGTGCCAGCTCAACCGGGACAGCCTTCATCTCCTACGAGCAGTACTTC
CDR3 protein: CASSTGTAFISYEQYF

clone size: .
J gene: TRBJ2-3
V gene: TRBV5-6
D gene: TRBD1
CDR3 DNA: TGTGCCAGCAGGCGGACAGGGGACGATACGCAGTATTTT
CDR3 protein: CASRRTGDDTQYF

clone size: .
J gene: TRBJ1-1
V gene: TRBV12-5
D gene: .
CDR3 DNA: TGTGCTAGTGGCACGGGAGTAATGAACACTGAAGCTTTCTTT
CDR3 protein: CASGTGVMNTEAFF

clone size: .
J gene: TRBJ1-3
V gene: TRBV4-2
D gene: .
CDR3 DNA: TGTGCCAGCAGCCAACGGTTTGGGCCTGGAAACACCATATATTTT
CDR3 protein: CASSQRFGPGNTIYF

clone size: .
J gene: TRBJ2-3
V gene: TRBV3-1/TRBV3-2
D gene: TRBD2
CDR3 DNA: TGTGCCAGCAGCCAGCGGGGGGATAACACAGATACGCAGTATTTT
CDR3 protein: CASSQRGDNTDTQYF

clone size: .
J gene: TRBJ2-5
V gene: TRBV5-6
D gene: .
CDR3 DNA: TGTGCCAGCAGCTTGGCCGGGGGACGAGAGACCCAGTACTTC
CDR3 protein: CASSLAGGRETQYF

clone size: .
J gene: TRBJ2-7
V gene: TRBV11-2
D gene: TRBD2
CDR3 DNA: TGTGCCAGCAGCTTAGATGTAGCGGGGGGGCCCGAGCAGTACTTC
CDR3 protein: CASSLDVAGGPEQYF

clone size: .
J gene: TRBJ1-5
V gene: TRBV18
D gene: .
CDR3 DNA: TGTGCCAGCTCACCAATGCAGGGTCAGCCCCAGCATTTT
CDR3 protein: CASSPMQGQPQHF

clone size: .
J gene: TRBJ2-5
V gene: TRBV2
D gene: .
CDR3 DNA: TGTGCCAGCGCCTGGACAGACGAGAAGGGGGAGACCCAGTACTTC
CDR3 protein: CASAWTDEKGETQYF

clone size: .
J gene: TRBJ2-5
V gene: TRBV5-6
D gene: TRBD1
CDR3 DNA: TGTGCCAGCAGCTCCGGGACAGGGGAATGGGAGACCCAGTACTTC
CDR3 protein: CASSSGTGEWETQYF

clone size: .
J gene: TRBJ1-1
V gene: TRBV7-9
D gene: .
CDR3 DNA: TGTGCCAGCTCGAGAGGTTTGGCTGAAGCTTTCTTT
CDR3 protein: CASSRGLAEAFF

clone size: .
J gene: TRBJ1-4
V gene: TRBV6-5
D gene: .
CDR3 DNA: TGTGCCAGCAGTTACTCGGCGGGTAATGAAAAACTGTTTTTT
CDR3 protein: CASSYSAGNEKLFF

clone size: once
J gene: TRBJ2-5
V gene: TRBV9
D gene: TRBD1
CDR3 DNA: TGTGCCAGCAGCGCCGAGACAGGGACAGAGACCCAGTACTTC
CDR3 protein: CASSAETGTETQYF

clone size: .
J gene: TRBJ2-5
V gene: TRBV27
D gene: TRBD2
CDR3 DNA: TGTGCCAGCAGCTATAGCAGCGGGGGGGCCAAAGAGACCCAGTACTTC
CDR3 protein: CASSYSSGGAKETQYF

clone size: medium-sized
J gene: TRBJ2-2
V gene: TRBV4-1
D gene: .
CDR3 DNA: TGCGCCAGCAGCCAAGGTGGGGCAGGGACTACCGGGGAGCTGTTTTTT
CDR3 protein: CASSQGGAGTTGELFF

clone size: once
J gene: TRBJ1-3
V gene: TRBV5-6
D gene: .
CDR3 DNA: TGTGCCAGCAGCTTGAGAGGTTACTCTGGAAACACCATATATTTT
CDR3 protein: CASSLRGYSGNTIYF

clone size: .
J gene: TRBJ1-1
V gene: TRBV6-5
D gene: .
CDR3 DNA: TGTGCCAGCAGACTACCCGGTGGCGCTGAAGCTTTCTTT
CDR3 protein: CASRLPGGAEAFF

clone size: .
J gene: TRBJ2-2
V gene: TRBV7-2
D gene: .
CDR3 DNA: TGTGCCAGCAGCCGTTATATCGGGGAGCTGTTTTTT
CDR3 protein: CASSRYIGELFF

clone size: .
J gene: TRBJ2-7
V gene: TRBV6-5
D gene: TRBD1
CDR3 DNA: TGTGCCAGCAGAGACAGGGGGCGAAGAGGAGAGCAGTACTTC
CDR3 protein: CASRDRGRRGEQYF

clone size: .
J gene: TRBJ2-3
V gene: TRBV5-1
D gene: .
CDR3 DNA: TGCGCCAGCAGCCCCCTTTCTAGCACAGATACGCAGTATTTT
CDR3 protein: CASSPLSSTDTQYF

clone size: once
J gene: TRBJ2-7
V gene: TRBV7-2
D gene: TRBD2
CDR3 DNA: TGTGCCAGCAGCCCACCGACTAGCGGGGGAGCCTACGAGCAGTACTTC
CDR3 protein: CASSPPTSGGAYEQYF

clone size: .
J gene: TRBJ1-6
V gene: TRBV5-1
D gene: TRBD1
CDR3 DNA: TGCGCCAGCAGCTTGCCTACGGGACAGGGTTTCGGACCCCTCCACTTT
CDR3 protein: CASSLPTGQGFGPLHF

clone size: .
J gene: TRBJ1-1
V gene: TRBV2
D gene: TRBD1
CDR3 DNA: TGTGCCAGCAGGGCCGGACAGGGAAGGGGTGAAGCTTTCTTT
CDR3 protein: CASRAGQGRGEAFF

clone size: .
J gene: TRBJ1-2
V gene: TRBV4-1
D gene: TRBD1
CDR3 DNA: TGCGCCAGCAGCCAAGATAGGGACAGTTTATACGGCTACACCTTC
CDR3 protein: CASSQDRDSLYGYTF

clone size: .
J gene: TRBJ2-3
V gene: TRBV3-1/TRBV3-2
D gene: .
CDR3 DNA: TGTGCCAGCAGCCATGGACTGTTAGGCAAACCGGATACGCAGTATTTT
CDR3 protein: CASSHGLLGKPDTQYF

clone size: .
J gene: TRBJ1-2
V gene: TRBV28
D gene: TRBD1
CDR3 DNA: TGTGCCAGCAGTTTCACAGGGGGCGGCTACACCTTC
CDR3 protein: CASSFTGGGYTF

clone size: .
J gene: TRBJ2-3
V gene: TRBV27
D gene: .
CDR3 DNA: TGTGCCAGCAGCCCCGCCGACGCGCGGAGCACAGATACGCAGTATTTT
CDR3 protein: CASSPADARSTDTQYF

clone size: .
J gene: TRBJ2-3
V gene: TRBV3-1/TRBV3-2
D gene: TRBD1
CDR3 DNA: TGTGCCAGCAGCCCCAATTGGGACAGGGGGAAAACGGCGCAGTATTTT
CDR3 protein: CASSPNWDRGKTAQYF

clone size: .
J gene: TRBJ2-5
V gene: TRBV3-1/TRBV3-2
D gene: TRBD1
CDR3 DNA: TGTGCCAGCAGCCAAGGGGACAGGGATCGAGAGACCCAGTACTTC
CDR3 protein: CASSQGDRDRETQYF

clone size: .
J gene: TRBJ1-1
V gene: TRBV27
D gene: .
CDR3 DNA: TGTGCCAGCAGGGGCTTTTCAGGCTCCCAAGCTTTCTTT
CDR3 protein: CASRGFSGSQAFF

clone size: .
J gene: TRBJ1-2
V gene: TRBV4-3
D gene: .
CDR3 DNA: TGCGCCAGCAGCCACTACAGGGACACAACCTATGGCTACACCTTC
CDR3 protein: CASSHYRDTTYGYTF

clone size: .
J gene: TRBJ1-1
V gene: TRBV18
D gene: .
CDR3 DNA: TGTGCCAGCTCGATCACTGGCGGTGAAGCTTTCTTT
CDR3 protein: CASSITGGEAFF

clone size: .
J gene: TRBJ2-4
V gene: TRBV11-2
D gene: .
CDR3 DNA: TGTGCCAGCAACAGGGTTGCCAAAAACATTCAGTACTTC
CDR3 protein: CASNRVAKNIQYF

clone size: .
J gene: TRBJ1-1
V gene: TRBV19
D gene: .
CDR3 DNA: TGTGCCAGTAGTTTTAGACTTTCTAAAGCTTTCTTT
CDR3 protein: CASSFRLSKAFF

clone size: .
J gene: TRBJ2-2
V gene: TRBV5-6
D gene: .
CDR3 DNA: TGTGCCAGCAGCTTACCGGGGACAAACACCGGGGAGCTGTTTTTT
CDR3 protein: CASSLPGTNTGELFF

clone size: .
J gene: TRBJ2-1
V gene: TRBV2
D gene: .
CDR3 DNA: TGTGCCAGCCAAGGGAGAGACAATGAGCAGTTCTTC
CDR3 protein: CASQGRDNEQFF

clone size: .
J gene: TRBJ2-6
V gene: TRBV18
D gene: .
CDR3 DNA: TGTGCCAGCTCACCTGCCGGGACTGGGGCCAACGTCCTGACTTTC
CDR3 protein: CASSPAGTGANVLTF

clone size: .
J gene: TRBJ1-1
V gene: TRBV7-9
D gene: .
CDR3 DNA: TGTGCCAGCAGCTTATTTCTGGGGCTATCCCACACTGAAGCTTTCTTT
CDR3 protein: CASSLFLGLSHTEAFF

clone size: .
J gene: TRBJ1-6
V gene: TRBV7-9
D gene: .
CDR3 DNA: TGTGCCAGCAGCCCTCCCTCCTATAATTCACCCCTCCACTTT
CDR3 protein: CASSPPSYNSPLHF

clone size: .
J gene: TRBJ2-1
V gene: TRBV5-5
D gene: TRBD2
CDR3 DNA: TGTGCCAGCAAAACTAGCGGGGATTACAATGAGCAGTTCTTC
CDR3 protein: CASKTSGDYNEQFF

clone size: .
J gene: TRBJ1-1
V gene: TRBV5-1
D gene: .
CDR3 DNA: TGCGCCAGCACCTCCCAAGGAGGGAGCACTGAAGCTTTCTTT
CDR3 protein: CASTSQGGSTEAFF

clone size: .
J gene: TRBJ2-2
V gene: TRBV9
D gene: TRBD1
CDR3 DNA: TGTGCCAGCAGCGTAGGGGCAGGGGGCGCGAAGGGCACCGGGGAGCTGTTTTTT
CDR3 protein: CASSVGAGGAKGTGELFF

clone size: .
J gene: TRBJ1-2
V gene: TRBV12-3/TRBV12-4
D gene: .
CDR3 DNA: TGTGCCAGCACCGCCACAGGATTCTATGGCTACACCTTC
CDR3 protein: CASTATGFYGYTF

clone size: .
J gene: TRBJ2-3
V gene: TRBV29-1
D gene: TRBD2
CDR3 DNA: TGCAGCGTCCTAGCGGGTACAGATACGCAGTATTTT
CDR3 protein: CSVLAGTDTQYF

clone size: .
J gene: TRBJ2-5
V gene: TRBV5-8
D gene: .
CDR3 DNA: TGTGCCAGCAGCTTGGTGACTTTCAGGGGTGGTCAAGAGACCCAGTACTTC
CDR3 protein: CASSLVTFRGGQETQYF

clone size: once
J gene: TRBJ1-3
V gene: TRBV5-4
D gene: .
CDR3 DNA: TGTGCCAGCAGCTTGGAGACAGGAATTGGAAACACCATATATTTT
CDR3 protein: CASSLETGIGNTIYF

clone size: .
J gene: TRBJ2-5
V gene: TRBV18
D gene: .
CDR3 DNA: TGTGCCAGCTCACCGGGACAACAAGAGACCCAGTACTTC
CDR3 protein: CASSPGQQETQYF

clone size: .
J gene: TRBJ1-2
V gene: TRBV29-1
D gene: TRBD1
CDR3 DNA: TGCAGCGTTGAGGCAGGGGGCCAGGGGGGCTACACCTTC
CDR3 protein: CSVEAGGQGGYTF

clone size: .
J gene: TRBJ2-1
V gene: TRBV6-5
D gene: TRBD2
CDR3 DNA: TGTGCCAGCAGAGCCCCTAGCGGGGGGCCCAGTGAGCAGTTCTTC
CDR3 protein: CASRAPSGGPSEQFF